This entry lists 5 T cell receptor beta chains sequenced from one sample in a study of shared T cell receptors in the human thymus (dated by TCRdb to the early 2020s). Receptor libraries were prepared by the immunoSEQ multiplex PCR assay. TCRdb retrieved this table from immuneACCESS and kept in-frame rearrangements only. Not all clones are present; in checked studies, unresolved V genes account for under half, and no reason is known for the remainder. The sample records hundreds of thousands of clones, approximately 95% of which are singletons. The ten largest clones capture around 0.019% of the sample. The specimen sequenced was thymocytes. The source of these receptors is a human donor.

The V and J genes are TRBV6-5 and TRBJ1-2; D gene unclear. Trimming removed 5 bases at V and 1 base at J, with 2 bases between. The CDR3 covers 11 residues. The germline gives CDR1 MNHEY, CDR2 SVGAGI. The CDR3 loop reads CASSGNYGYTF. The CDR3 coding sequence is TGTGCCAGCAGTGGTAACTATGGCTACACCTTC.

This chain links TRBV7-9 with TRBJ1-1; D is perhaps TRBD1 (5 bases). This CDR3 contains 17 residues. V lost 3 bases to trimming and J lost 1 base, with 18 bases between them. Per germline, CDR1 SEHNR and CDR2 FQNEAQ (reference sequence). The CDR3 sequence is CASSLTGGAQGNTEAFF. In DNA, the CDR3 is TGTGCCAGCAGCTTGACGGGAGGCGCCCAGGGGAACACTGAAGCTTTCTTT.

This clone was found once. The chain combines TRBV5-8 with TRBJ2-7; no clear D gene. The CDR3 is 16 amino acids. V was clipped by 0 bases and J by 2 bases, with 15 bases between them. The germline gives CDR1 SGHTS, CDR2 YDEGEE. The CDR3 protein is CASSLGAVPIPYEQYF. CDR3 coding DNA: TGTGCCAGCAGCTTGGGGGCAGTCCCCATACCCTACGAGCAGTACTTC.

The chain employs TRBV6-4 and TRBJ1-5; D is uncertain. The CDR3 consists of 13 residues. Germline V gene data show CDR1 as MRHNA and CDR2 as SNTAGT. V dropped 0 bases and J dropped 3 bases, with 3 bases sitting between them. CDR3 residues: CASSDSYNQPQHF. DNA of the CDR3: TGTGCCAGCAGTGACTCCTACAATCAGCCCCAGCATTTT.

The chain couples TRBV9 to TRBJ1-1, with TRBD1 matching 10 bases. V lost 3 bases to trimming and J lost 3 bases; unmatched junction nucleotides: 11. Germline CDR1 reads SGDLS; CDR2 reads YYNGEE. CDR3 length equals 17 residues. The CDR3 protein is CASSGPGQGKVDTEAFF. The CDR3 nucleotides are TGTGCCAGCAGCGGCCCGGGACAGGGGAAAGTGGACACTGAAGCTTTCTTT.